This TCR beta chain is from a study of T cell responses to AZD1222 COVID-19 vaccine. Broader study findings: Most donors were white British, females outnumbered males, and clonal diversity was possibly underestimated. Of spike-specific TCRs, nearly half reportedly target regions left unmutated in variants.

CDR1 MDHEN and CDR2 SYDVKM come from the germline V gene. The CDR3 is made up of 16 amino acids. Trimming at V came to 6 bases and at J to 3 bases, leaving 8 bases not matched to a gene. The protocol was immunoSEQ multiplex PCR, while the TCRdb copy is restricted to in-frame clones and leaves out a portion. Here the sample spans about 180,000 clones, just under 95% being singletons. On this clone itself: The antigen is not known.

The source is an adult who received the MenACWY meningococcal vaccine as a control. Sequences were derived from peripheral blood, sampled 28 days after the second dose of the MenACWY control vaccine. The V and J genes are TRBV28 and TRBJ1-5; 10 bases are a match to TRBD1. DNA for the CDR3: TGTGCCAGCAGAACCTACGACAGGGGGCCCAATCAGCCCCAGCATTTT. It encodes CASRTYDRGPNQPQHF.